This passage covers 9 T cell receptor beta chains from one sample sequenced in a study of human T cells and chemical hapten exposure (dated by TCRdb to the early 2020s). The protocol used for the library was RACE. The data were produced on a NextSeq 500. In TCRdb, the public reads were trimmed at Q25 with fastp and aligned with MiXCR, with productive beta chains retained. Each CDR3 protein appears once, grouped with its most common genes and DNA. Across this sample there are more than 80,000 distinct CDR3 sequences, with approximately 10% seen only once. The ten largest account for approximately 3.1% of the sample. What the time point label conveys for this sample: pre-sensitization, week 0. Read against the paper, the sample's treatment or condition label means: therapeutic diphenylcyclopropenone sensitization with weekly scalp DPC. Here the sequenced sample was whole blood, taken in connection with sensitization to the hapten diphenylcyclopropenone (DPC). The origin of the receptors is a woman aged 55 to 70 with alopecia areata. Some clones in this sample may be carry-over from other donors' samples.

This clonotype was observed a few times. This chain joins TRBV10-3 and TRBJ1-5; unclear D gene. Germline V gene lookup returns CDR1 ENHRY and CDR2 SYGVKD. The CDR3 runs to 15 residues. The germline V and J ends were trimmed by 2 bases and 1 base, with 9 bases remaining between them. This CDR3 reads CAISEGMESNQPQHF. The CDR3 DNA is TGTGCCATCAGTGAGGGGATGGAAAGCAATCAGCCCCAGCATTTT.

The chain couples TRBV29-1 to TRBJ1-2; D remains unclear. Trimming pared 2 bases from V and 4 bases from J, leaving 14 bases between. CDR3 size: 14 residues. Germline lookup yields CDR1 SQVTM and CDR2 ANQGSEA. The CDR3 spells CSVETSGSLYGYTF. The CDR3 bases are TGCAGCGTTGAAACTTCGGGGAGCCTCTATGGCTACACCTTC.

There are many counts of this clonotype. The chain employs TRBV6-5 and TRBJ2-4, with D tentatively TRBD2 (6 bases). CDR1 MNHEY and CDR2 SVGAGI come from the germline V gene. The V gene lost 6 bases and the J gene lost 0 bases, with 12 bases spanning the gap. CDR3 length equals 15 residues. The CDR3 protein is CASSLGGVAKNIQYF. CDR3 nucleotides: TGTGCCAGCAGCCTCGGGGGAGTAGCCAAAAACATTCAGTACTTC.

This clonotype appeared many times. The chain joins TRBV27 to TRBJ1-6; D is uncertain. The CDR3 is 15 residues long. V was shortened by 4 bases and J by 5 bases, with 12 bases between the two germline ends. CDR1 MNHEY and CDR2 SMNVEV come from the germline V gene (reference sequence). CDR3 coding DNA: TGTGCCAGCAGTTCCCCAGGTTCGAATAATTCACCCCTCCACTTT. It yields the protein CASSSPGSNNSPLHF.

This clonotype was counted many times. V and J are TRBV7-9 and TRBJ1-3, with 7 bases fitting TRBD1. The germline gives CDR1 SEHNR, CDR2 FQNEAQ (reference sequence). The trim removed 3 bases at V and 4 bases at J, leaving 6 bases unmatched. The length of the CDR3 is 15 residues. Written as DNA, the CDR3 is TGTGCCAGCAGCTTCAGAGGGACAGCAGGAAACACCATATATTTT. Translation: CASSFRGTAGNTIYF. Combining the CDR3 with reference TRBV7-9 and TRBJ1-3 gives the whole variable domain DTGVSQNPRHKITKRGQNVTFRCDPISEHNRLYWYRQTLGQGPEFLTYFQNEAQLEKSRLLSDRFSAERPKGSFSTLEIQRTEQGDSAMYLCASSFRGTAGNTIYFGEGSWLTVV.

This clonotype was counted at least ten times. The DNA for the CDR3 is TGTGCCAGCAGCTTTAGACTACAGGGTATTTGGTCACCCCTCCACTTT. Amino acid sequence: CASSFRLQGIWSPLHF. The chain has TRBV5-4 and TRBJ1-6; a weak D match, TRBD1 (6 bases). Trimming removed 2 bases at V and 10 bases at J, with 19 bases between. Germline CDR1 is SGHNT and CDR2 is YYREEE (reference sequence). This CDR3 is 16 amino acids long.

This clonotype was recorded at least ten times. V usage is TRBV6-2 or TRBV6-3 and J usage is TRBJ2-1, with D hard to call. CDR1 and CDR2 from the germline V gene are MNHEY and SVGEGT. The V gene lost 6 bases and the J gene lost 0 bases, with 15 bases spanning the gap. The CDR3 covers 16 residues. DNA for the CDR3: TGTGCCAGCAGCCGGGCAAGAGTCAGCTCCTACAATGAGCAGTTCTTC. This encodes CASSRARVSSYNEQFF.

In this sample, this clonotype turned up many times. The chain links TRBV2 to TRBJ2-5; no reliable D call. The CDR3 runs to 12 residues. V was pared by 3 bases and J by 2 bases, with 4 bases between. Per the germline V gene, CDR1 is SNHLY and CDR2 is FYNNEI. CDR3 loop: CASSDRQETQYF. The CDR3 DNA is TGTGCCAGCAGTGACAGGCAAGAGACCCAGTACTTC.

On this clonotype: Given a much more abundant clone one base away, this may be a read error. The rearrangement links TRBV5-8 to TRBJ2-2; D might be TRBD1 or TRBD2, each matching 5 bases. This CDR3 comprises 16 residues. Germline V gives CDR1 SGHTS, CDR2 YDEGEE. The CDR3 loop is CASSAGAASNTGELIF. As DNA, the CDR3 is TGTGCCAGCAGTGCCGGGGCGGCTTCGAACACCGGGGAGCTGATTTTT. The variable domain in full, completed from reference TRBV5-8 and TRBJ2-2, reads EAGVTQSPTHLIKTRGQQATLRCSPISGHTSVYWYQQALGLGLQFLLWYDEGEERNRGNFPPRFSGRQFPNYSSELNVNALELEDSALYLCASSAGAASNTGELIFGEGSRLTVL.